This T cell receptor (beta chain) was captured by sequencing in a study of identical twins. The donor group consisted entirely of healthy Caucasians. MiXCR, run by TCRdb on the 5' RACE reads, gives a single entry per CDR3 protein. The sample lists approximately 620,000 distinct CDR3 sequences, 8.5% to 9.5% occurring once. This clonotype came up a few times. Per germline, CDR1 LGHDT and CDR2 YNNKEL (reference sequence). The CDR3 contains 14 residues. V dropped 1 base and J dropped 4 bases, with 7 bases sitting between them. The same specimen was also included in a second study, on yellow fever vaccine responses in identical twins. Turning to that study: The T cell response to vaccination in identical twins was reportedly partly convergent and partly personalized.

Sequences were obtained from PBMCs. The rearrangement joins TRBV3-1 to TRBJ2-2; no clear D gene. This TCR was recovered from a woman aged 18-30 years in good health. The CDR3 region has the DNA TGTGCCAGCAGCCAAGGGCAGATCACCGGGGAGCTGTTTTTT. Residues: CASSQGQITGELFF.